This TCR beta chain is drawn from a study of T cell responses to AZD1222 COVID-19 vaccine. This clone was seen a handful of times. Libraries were prepared by immunoSEQ multiplex PCR; TCRdb keeps only in-frame clonotypes and omits some of them. Found here are almost 50,000 clones, more than 60% of them singletons; the top ten hold 20% to 25%. The CDR3 totals 16 residues. Germline trimming cut 4 bases from V and 4 bases from J; bases unmatched to any gene: 5. CDR1 is LNHDA, CDR2 SQIVND, per germline (reference sequence). The chain combines TRBV19 with TRBJ2-1; TRBD2 matches at 12 bases. The sequencing used peripheral blood, collected on day 0 of MenACWY control vaccination. This sequence originates from an adult in good health. DNA of the CDR3: TGTGCCAGTAGTAAGGGACTAGCGGGCCCTTACAATGAGCAGTTCTTC. This gives the protein CASSKGLAGPYNEQFF. The complete variable domain, with remaining parts taken from reference TRBV19 and TRBJ2-1, reads DGGITQSPKYLFRKEGQNVTLSCEQNLNHDAMYWYRQDPGQGLRLIYYSQIVNDFQKGDIAEGYSVSREKKESFPLTVTSAQKNPTAFYLCASSKGLAGPYNEQFFGPGTRLTVL.